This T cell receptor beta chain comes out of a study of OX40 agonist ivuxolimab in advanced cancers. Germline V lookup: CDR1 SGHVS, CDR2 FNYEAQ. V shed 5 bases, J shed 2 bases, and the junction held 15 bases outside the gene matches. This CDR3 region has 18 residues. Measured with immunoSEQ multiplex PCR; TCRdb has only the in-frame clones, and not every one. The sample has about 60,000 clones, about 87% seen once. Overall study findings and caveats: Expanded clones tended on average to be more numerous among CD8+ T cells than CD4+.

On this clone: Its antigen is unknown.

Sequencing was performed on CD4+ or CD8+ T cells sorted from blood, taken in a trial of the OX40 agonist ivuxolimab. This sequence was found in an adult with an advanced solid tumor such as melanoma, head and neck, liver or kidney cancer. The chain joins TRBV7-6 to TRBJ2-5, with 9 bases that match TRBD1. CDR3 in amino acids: CASSLPTGQGSAQETQYF. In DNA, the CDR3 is TGTGCCAGCAGCCTCCCAACTGGACAGGGGTCGGCACAAGAGACCCAGTACTTC.